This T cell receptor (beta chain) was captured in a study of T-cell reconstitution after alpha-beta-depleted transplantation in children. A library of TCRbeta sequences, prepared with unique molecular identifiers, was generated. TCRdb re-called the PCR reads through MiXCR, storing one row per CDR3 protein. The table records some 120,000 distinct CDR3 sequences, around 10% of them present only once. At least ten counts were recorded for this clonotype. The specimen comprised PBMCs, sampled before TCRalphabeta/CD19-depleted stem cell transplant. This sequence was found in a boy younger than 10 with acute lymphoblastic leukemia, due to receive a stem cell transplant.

CDR3 region: CSARTSGQVSGYTF. CDR3 nucleotides: TGCAGTGCTAGAACCTCGGGACAGGTATCGGGCTACACCTTC. The chain carries TRBV20-1 and TRBJ1-2; 8 bases agree with TRBD1. V gave up 2 bases and J gave up 8 bases; unmatched junction bases: 10. There are 14 residues in the CDR3. The germline CDR1 and CDR2 sequences are DFQATT and SNEGSKA (reference sequence).